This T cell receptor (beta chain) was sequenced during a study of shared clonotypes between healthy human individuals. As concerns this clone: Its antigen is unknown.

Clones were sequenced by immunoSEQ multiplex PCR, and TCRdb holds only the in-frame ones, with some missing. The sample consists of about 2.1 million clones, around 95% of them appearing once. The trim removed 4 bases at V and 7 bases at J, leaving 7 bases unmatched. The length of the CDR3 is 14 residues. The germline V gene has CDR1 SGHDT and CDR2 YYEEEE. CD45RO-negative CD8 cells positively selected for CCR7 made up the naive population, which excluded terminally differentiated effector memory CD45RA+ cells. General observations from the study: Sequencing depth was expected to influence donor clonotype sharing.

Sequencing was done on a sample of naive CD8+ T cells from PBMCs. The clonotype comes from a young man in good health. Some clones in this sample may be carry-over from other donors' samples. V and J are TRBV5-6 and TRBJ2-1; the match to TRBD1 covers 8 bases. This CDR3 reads CASSPLRGLNEQFF. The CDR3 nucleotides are TGTGCCAGCAGCCCCCTCAGGGGGCTAAATGAGCAGTTCTTC.